The 17 T cell receptor beta chains in this list originate from one sample, sequenced in a study of cytomegalovirus exposure and HLA in healthy donors. The repertoire was sequenced with immunoSEQ multiplex PCR; TCRdb's copy has only in-frame clones and lacks some. This sample yields 120,000 or so clones, of which roughly 89% are seen a single time; roughly 2% belongs to the top ten. Material for sequencing was PBMCs. These receptors came from a woman aged 18-29 years in good health and CMV-seronegative.

This rearrangement joins TRBV19 to TRBJ1-2; 7 bases match TRBD1. Germline-derived CDR1 and CDR2 are LNHDA and SQIVND (reference sequence). CDR3 length: 15 residues. Losses at the gene ends were 5 bases for V and 0 bases for J; bases not matched to a gene: 6. The CDR3 bases are TGTGCCAGTAGTGTTTACGGGACAGCTAACTATGGCTACACCTTC. Protein sequence: CASSVYGTANYGYTF.

This clone showed up just once. J is TRBJ2-7 and V is TRBV11-3; weak D call: TRBD1 (5 bases). Germline V lookup: CDR1 SGHNT, CDR2 YENEEA. V lost 3 bases and J lost 2, with 8 bases in between. This CDR3 spans 13 amino acids. CDR3 sequence: CASSFRTTYEQYF. The CDR3 DNA reads TGTGCCAGCAGCTTCCGGACAACCTACGAGCAGTACTTC.

This chain connects TRBV4-2 to TRBJ2-7, with TRBD2 matching over 11 bases. Trimming removed 1 base from V and 5 bases from J; junction bases left unmatched: 4. Germline-derived CDR1 and CDR2 are LGHNA and YNFKEQ. The CDR3 spans 15 residues. CDR3 DNA: TGTGCCAGCAGCCAAGTAGCGGGAGGGCCGGACGAGCAGTACTTC. It yields the protein CASSQVAGGPDEQYF.

The V and J genes are TRBV5-1 and TRBJ2-2; 8 bases agree with TRBD1. The CDR3 loop spans 17 amino acids. Germline V gives CDR1 SGHRS, CDR2 YFSETQ. After removal of 1 base from V and 6 bases from J, the junction contained 11 bases not matched to a gene. The CDR3 spells CASSLRDDRGGSGELFF. The CDR3 DNA is TGCGCCAGCAGCTTGAGAGACGACAGGGGTGGATCCGGGGAGCTGTTTTTT.

This chain connects TRBV6-4 to TRBJ1-1; TRBD1 agrees at 10 bases. J gave up 4 bases and V 6 bases, and 8 bases lay outside the gene matches. Germline V gene sequence: CDR1 MRHNA, CDR2 SNTAGT. CDR3 size: 15 residues. CDR3 DNA: TGTGCCAGCAGCAGCGCCGGGACAGGGGCCACTGAAGCTTTCTTT. This gives the protein CASSSAGTGATEAFF.

This clone was seen a few times. V and J are TRBV18 and TRBJ2-3, with TRBD2 identical over 7 bases. The CDR3 runs to 16 residues. Germline CDR1 KGHSH, CDR2 LQKENI. V was pared by 1 base and J by 0 bases, with 4 bases of the junction left unmatched. The CDR3 here is CASSPRLRGSTDTQYF. The CDR3 DNA reads as TGTGCCAGCTCACCACGCTTGCGGGGGAGCACAGATACGCAGTATTTT. Full variable domain (remainder filled in from reference TRBV18 and TRBJ2-3): NAGVMQNPRHLVRRRGQEARLRCSPMKGHSHVYWYRQLPEEGLKFMVYLQKENIIDESGMPKERFSAEFPKEGPSILRIQQVVRGDSAAYFCASSPRLRGSTDTQYFGPGTRLTVL.

This chain connects TRBV11-2 to TRBJ2-6; 12 nucleotides agree with TRBD1. This CDR3 comprises 18 residues. The J segment lost 0 bases and the V segment lost 6 bases, leaving 6 bases of the junction unmatched. In germline, CDR1 is SGHAT, CDR2 FQNNGV. CDR3 in DNA: TGTGCCAGCAGGAAACCGGGACAGGGGGCCTCTGGGGCCAACGTCCTGACTTTC. It translates to CASRKPGQGASGANVLTF.

This chain uses TRBV27 with TRBJ2-5; 8 bases align to TRBD2. The CDR3 consists of 16 residues. The germline gives CDR1 MNHEY, CDR2 SMNVEV (reference sequence). V shed 3 bases and J 5 bases; nucleotides not matched to a gene: 11. The CDR3 coding sequence is TGTGCCAGCAGTTTCCGCGGACTAGCTATTTCGGAGACCCAGTACTTC. Translating gives CASSFRGLAISETQYF.

V gene TRBV7-9 combines with J gene TRBJ2-3; D not resolved. The ends were cut back, 5 bases at V and 6 bases at J, with 12 bases in the middle. This CDR3 spans 13 amino acids. CDR1 is SEHNR and CDR2 is FQNEAQ in the germline V gene (reference sequence). The CDR3, as DNA: TGTGCCAGCAGCCTGAACAGCCGGGATACGCAGTATTTT. Translation: CASSLNSRDTQYF.

The chain is built from TRBV2 and TRBJ2-1; 9 positions agree with TRBD1. Germline V gene lookup returns CDR1 SNHLY and CDR2 FYNNEI. Trimming took 6 bases from V and 0 from J; bases not matched to a gene: 3. This CDR3 region has 15 residues. The CDR3 sequence is CASSPGQGSYNEQFF. CDR3 coding DNA: TGTGCCAGCAGCCCGGGACAGGGCTCCTACAATGAGCAGTTCTTC.

The genes are TRBV5-6 and TRBJ1-6; the D is unclear. Germline CDR1 is SGHDT and CDR2 is YYEEEE. The germline V and J ends were trimmed by 2 bases and 6 bases, with 3 bases remaining between them. CDR3 size: 12 residues. The CDR3: CASSFSNSPLHF. In DNA, the CDR3 is TGTGCCAGCAGCTTCAGTAATTCACCCCTCCACTTT.

This chain connects TRBV7-9 to TRBJ2-7, with 9 bases lining up with TRBD2. From germline, CDR1 is SEHNR and CDR2 FQNEAQ (reference sequence). The V gene end was trimmed by 1 base and the J gene end by 5 bases; junction bases not matched to a gene: 3. There are 14 residues in the CDR3. The CDR3 nucleotides read TGTGCCAGCAGCTTAGGCGGGAGGGAAGACGAGCAGTACTTC. The encoded protein is CASSLGGREDEQYF.

This chain links TRBV10-1 with TRBJ2-7; TRBD1 aligns across 10 bases. V shed 6 bases, J shed 6 bases, and the junction held 26 bases outside the gene matches. Germline CDR1 reads WNHNN; CDR2 reads SYGVQD (reference sequence). This CDR3 has 20 residues. The CDR3 sequence is CASSPVSPPVLPGQGSEQYF. In nucleotides, the CDR3 is TGCGCCAGCAGCCCCGTGTCCCCTCCCGTGCTCCCGGGACAGGGGTCCGAGCAGTACTTC.

V is TRBV30 and J is TRBJ2-5; 7 bases agree with TRBD1. Per the germline V gene, CDR1 is GTSNPN and CDR2 is SVGIG (reference sequence). The CDR3 is 13 amino acids. Trimming at V came to 4 bases and at J to 5 bases, leaving 7 bases not matched to a gene. The CDR3 sequence: CAWNRQGTETQYF. The DNA for the CDR3 is TGTGCCTGGAATCGACAGGGTACGGAGACCCAGTACTTC.

V gene TRBV7-3 combines with J gene TRBJ2-3; D is unresolved. The CDR3 consists of 14 residues. Per germline, CDR1 SGHTA and CDR2 FQGTGA. Trimming pared 3 bases from V and 0 bases from J, leaving 7 bases between. CDR3 DNA sequence: TGTGCCAGCAGCTTGGGCAGAAGCACAGATACGCAGTATTTT. This translates into CASSLGRSTDTQYF.

The chain uses TRBV27 and TRBJ2-3; TRBD1 agrees at 8 bases. The CDR3 runs 13 residues. Germline-derived CDR1 and CDR2 are MNHEY and SMNVEV (reference sequence). Unmatched junction bases numbered 5, after V lost 6 bases and J lost 6 bases. CDR3 loop: CASRPTGADTQYF. In DNA form, the CDR3 reads TGTGCCAGCAGACCGACAGGGGCGGATACGCAGTATTTT.

The chain has TRBV5-4 and TRBJ1-1; no clear D gene. In germline, CDR1 is SGHNT, CDR2 YYREEE (reference sequence). Trimming removed 4 bases from V and 4 bases from J, with 14 bases in between. The CDR3 spans 14 residues. As DNA, the CDR3 is TGTGCCAGCAGCGGAGAAACCGTGGGCACTGAAGCTTTCTTT. Its protein product is CASSGETVGTEAFF. Based on the CDR3 plus reference TRBV5-4 and TRBJ1-1, the full variable domain is ETGVTQSPTHLIKTRGQQVTLRCSSQSGHNTVSWYQQALGQGPQFIFQYYREEENGRGNFPPRFSGLQFPNYSSELNVNALELDDSALYLCASSGETVGTEAFFGQGTRLTVV.